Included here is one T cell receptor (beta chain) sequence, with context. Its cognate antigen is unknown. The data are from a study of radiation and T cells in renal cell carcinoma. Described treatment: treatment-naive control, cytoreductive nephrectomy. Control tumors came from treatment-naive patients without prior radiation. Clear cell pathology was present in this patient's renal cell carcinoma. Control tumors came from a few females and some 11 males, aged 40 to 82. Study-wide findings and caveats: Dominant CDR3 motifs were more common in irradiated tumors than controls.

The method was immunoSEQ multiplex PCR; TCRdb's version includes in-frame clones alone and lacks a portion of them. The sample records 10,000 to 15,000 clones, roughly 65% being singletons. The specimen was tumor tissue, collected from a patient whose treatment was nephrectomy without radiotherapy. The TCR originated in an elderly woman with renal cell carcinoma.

The CDR3 sequence: CTSSQDRDPTGWRLGQPQHF. Written as DNA, the CDR3 is TGCACCAGCAGCCAAGATAGGGACCCGACAGGGTGGCGGCTTGGTCAGCCCCAGCATTTT. The rearrangement links TRBV1 to TRBJ1-5; whether TRBD1, the table's D call, matches the DNA was not checked. TRBV1 is recorded as a pseudogene. The CDR3 contains 20 residues.